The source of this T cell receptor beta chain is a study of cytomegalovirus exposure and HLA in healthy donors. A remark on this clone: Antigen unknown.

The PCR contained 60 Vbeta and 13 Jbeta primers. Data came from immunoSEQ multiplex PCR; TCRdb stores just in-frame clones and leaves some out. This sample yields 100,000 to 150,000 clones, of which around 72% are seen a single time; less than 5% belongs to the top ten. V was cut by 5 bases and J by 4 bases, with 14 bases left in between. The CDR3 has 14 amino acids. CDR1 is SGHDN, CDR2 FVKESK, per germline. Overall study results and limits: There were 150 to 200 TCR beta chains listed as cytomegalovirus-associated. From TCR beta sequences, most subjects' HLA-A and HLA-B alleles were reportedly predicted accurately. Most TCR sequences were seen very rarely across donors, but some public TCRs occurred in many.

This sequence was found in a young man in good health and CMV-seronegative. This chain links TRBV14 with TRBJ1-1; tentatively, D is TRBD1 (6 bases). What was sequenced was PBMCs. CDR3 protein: CASSLQGGGTEAFF. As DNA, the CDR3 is TGTGCCAGCAGCTTACAGGGAGGGGGCACTGAAGCTTTCTTT.